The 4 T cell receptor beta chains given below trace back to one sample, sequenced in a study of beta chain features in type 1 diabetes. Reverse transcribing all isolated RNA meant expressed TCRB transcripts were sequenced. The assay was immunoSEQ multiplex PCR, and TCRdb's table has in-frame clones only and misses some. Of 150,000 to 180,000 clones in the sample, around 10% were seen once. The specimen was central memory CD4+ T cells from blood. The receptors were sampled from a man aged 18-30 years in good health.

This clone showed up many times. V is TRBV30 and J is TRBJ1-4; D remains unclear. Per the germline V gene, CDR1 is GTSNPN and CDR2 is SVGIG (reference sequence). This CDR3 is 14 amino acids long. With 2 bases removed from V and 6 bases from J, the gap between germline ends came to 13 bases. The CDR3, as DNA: TGTGCCTGGAGTCTCCTCCCGCATGATGAAAAACTGTTTTTT. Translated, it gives CAWSLLPHDEKLFF. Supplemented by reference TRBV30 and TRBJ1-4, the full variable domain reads SQTIHQWPATLVQPVGSPLSLECTVEGTSNPNLYWYRQAAGRGLQLLFYSVGIGQISSEVPQNLSASRPQDRQFILSSKKLLLSDSGFYLCAWSLLPHDEKLFFGSGTQLSVL.

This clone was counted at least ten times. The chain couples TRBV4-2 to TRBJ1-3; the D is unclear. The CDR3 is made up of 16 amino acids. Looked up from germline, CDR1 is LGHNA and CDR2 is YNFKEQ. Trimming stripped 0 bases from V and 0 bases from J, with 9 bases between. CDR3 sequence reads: CASSQDTVLSGNTIYF. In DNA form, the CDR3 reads TGTGCCAGCAGCCAAGATACGGTGCTCTCTGGAAACACCATATATTTT.

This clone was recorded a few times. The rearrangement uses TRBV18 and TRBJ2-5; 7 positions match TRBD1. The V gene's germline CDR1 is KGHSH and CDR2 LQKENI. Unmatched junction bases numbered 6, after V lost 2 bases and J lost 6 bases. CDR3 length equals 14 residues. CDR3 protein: CASSPTQGEKTQYF. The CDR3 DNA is TGTGCCAGCTCACCAACGCAGGGGGAGAAGACCCAGTACTTC.

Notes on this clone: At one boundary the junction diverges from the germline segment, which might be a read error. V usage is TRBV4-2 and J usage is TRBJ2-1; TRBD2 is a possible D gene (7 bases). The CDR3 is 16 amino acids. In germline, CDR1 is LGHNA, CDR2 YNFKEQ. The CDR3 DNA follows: TGTGCCAGCAACCAAGGGGGAGGGCCGACCTACAATGAGCAGTTCTTC. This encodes CASNQGGGPTYNEQFF.